This T cell receptor beta chain was captured in a study of CXCR3-negative and CXCR3-positive naive CD8 T cells. Findings and caveats of the study: Diversity proved comparably high across both naive subsets and much lower in memory CD8+ cells. For the naive subsets, surface CD5 was similar, and TCR strength was inferred from TRB CDR3 properties. TRBV-TRBJ usage was alike in naive CXCR3-negative and CXCR3-positive cells but differed in memory cells.

The CDR3 contains 14 residues. Germline V lookup: CDR1 MGHRA, CDR2 YSYEKL. Libraries were UMI-labeled 5' RACE TRB cDNA. TCRdb reprocessed the 5' RACE reads, keeping one entry per CDR3 protein, no DNA. The sample table includes 70,000 to 95,000 distinct CDR3 sequences. Note on this clonotype: The antigen is undetermined.

The sequenced sample was naive CXCR3- CD8+ T cells from blood. The sample's subset: CD45RO-CCR7+CD27+CD95- naive CD8+ T cells lacking CXCR3 (TNR3-). This rearrangement joins TRBV4-1 to TRBJ2-7; TCRdb returns TRBD2, unconfirmable since there is no DNA. The source is a human donor in good health. Some clones in this sample may be carry-over from other donors' samples. The CDR3 sequence is CASSQEGQAYEQYF.